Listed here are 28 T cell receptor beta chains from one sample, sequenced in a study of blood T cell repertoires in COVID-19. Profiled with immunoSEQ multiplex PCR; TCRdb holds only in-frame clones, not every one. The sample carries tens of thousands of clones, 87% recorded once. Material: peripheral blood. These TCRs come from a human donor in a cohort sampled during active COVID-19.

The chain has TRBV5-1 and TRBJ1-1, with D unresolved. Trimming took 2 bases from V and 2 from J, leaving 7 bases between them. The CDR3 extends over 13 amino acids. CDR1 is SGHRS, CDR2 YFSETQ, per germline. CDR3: CASSFRVNTEAFF. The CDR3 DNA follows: TGCGCCAGCAGCTTTCGGGTCAACACTGAAGCTTTCTTT.

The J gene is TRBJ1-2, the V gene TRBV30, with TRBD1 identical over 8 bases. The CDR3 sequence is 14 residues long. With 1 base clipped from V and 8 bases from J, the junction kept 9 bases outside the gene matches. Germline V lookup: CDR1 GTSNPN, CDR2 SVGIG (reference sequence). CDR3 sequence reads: CAWSGTGRNQGYTF. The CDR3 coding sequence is TGTGCCTGGAGTGGGACAGGGAGGAATCAGGGCTACACCTTC.

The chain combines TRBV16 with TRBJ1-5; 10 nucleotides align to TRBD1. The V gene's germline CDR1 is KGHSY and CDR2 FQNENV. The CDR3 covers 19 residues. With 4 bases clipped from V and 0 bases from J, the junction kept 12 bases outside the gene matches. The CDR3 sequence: CASSPAGTGVPVSNQPQHF. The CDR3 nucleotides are TGTGCCAGCAGCCCCGCCGGGACAGGGGTCCCAGTTAGCAATCAGCCCCAGCATTTT.

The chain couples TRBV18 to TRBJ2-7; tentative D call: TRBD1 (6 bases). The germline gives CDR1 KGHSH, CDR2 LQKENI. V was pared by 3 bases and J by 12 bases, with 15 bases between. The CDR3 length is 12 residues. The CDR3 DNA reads TGTGCCAGCTCACCCGGGACACCTTTTTTGTACTTC. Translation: CASSPGTPFLYF.

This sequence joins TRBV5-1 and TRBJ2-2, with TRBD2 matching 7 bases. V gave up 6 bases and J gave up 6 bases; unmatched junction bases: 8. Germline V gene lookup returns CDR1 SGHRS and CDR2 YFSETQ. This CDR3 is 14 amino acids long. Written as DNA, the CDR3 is TGCGCCAGCACCCTTCAGACTAGCTCCGGGGAGCTGTTTTTT. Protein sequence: CASTLQTSSGELFF.

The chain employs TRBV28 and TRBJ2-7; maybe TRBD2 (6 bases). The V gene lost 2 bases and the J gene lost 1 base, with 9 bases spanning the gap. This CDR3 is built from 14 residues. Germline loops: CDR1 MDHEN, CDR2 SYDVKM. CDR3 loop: CASSLMGGSYEQYF. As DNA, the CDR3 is TGTGCCAGCAGTTTAATGGGGGGATCCTACGAGCAGTACTTC. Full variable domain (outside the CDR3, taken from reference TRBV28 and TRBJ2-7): DVKVTQSSRYLVKRTGEKVFLECVQDMDHENMFWYRQDPGLGLRLIYFSYDVKMKEKGDIPEGYSVSREKKERFSLILESASTNQTSMYLCASSLMGGSYEQYFGPGTRLTVT.

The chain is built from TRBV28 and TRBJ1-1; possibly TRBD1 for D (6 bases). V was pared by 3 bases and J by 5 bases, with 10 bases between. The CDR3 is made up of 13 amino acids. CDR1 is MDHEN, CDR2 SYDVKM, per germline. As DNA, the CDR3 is TGTGCCAGCAGTTTCCAGGGGAAGACTGAAGCTTTCTTT. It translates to CASSFQGKTEAFF. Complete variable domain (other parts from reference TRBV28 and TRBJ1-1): DVKVTQSSRYLVKRTGEKVFLECVQDMDHENMFWYRQDPGLGLRLIYFSYDVKMKEKGDIPEGYSVSREKKERFSLILESASTNQTSMYLCASSFQGKTEAFFGQGTRLTVV.

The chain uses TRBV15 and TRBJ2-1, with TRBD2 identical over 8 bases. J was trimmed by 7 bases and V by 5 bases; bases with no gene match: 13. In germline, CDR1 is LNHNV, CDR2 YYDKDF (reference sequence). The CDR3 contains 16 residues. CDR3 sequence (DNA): TGTGCCACCAGCGGACAATCGGGGGGGCCGTCTAATGAGCAGTTCTTC. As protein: CATSGQSGGPSNEQFF.

The CDR3 reads CASSASGGAYNEQFF. The CDR3 DNA follows: TGTGCCAGCTCAGCGAGCGGGGGGGCCTACAATGAGCAGTTCTTC. V and J are TRBV18 and TRBJ2-1; 10 nucleotides align to TRBD2. Trimming removed 5 bases from V and 2 bases from J; junction bases left unmatched: 3. Germline assignment: CDR1 KGHSH and CDR2 LQKENI. The CDR3 is 15 amino acids.

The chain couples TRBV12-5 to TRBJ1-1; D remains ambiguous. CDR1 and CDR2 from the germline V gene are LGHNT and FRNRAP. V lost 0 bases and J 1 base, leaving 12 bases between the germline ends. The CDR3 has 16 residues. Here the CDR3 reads CASGLVTGPWNTEAFF. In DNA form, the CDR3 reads TGTGCTAGTGGTTTGGTAACGGGTCCCTGGAACACTGAAGCTTTCTTT.

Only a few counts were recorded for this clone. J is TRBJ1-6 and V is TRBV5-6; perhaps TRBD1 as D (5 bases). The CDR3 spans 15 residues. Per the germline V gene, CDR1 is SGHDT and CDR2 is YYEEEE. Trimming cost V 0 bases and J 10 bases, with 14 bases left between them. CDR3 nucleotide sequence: TGTGCCAGCAGCTTGGGACCCGGGGGTGAGTCACCCCTCCACTTT. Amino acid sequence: CASSLGPGGESPLHF.

CDR3 DNA: TGTGCCAGCAGCCAATACAGCTCCTACAATGAGCAGTTCTTC. Translation: CASSQYSSYNEQFF. V usage is TRBV3-1 (or the pseudogene TRBV3-2) and J usage is TRBJ2-1; D gene unclear. Germline values: CDR1 LGHDT, CDR2 YNNKEL (reference sequence). V was shortened by 2 bases and J by 0 bases, with 5 bases between the two germline ends. The CDR3 length is 14 residues.

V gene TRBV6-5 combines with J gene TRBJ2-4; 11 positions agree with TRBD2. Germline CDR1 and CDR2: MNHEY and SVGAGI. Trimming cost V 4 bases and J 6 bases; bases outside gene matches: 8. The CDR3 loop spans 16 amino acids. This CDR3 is CASSSGALAGVNIQYF. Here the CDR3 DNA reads TGTGCCAGCAGTTCCGGCGCACTAGCGGGGGTAAACATTCAGTACTTC.

DNA for the CDR3: TGTGCCAGCAGCTTAGCGCTAGATATTTCAGGCTACACCTTC. Its translation: CASSLALDISGYTF. The genes are TRBV11-1 and TRBJ1-2; no clear D gene. The length of the CDR3 is 14 residues. Deletions cut 0 bases from V and 8 bases from J, with 13 bases between. Germline V gene lookup returns CDR1 SGHAT and CDR2 FQDESV (reference sequence).

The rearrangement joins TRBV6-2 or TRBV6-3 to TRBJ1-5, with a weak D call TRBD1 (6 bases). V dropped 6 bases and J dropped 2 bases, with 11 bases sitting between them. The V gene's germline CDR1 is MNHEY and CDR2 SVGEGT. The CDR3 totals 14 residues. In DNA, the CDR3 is TGTGCCAGCAGCCACAGGGCGGGCAATCAGCCCCAGCATTTT. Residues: CASSHRAGNQPQHF.

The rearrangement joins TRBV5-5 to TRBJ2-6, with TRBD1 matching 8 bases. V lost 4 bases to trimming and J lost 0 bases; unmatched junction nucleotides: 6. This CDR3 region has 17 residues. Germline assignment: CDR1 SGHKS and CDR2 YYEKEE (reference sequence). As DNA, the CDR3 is TGTGCCAGCAGCATAGCGACAGGGGCCTCTGGGGCCAACGTCCTGACTTTC. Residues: CASSIATGASGANVLTF.

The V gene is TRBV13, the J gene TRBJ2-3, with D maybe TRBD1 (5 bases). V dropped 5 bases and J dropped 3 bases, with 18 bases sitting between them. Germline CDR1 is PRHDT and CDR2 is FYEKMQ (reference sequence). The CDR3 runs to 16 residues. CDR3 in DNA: TGTGCCAGCAGCCCTCAGGGTGTAGCACCAACAGATACGCAGTATTTT. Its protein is CASSPQGVAPTDTQYF.

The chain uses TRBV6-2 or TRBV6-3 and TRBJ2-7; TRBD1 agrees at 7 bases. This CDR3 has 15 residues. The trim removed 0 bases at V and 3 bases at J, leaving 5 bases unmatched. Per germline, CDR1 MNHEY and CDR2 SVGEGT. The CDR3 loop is CASSYSGTANYEQYF. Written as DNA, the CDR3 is TGTGCCAGCAGTTACTCCGGGACAGCCAACTACGAGCAGTACTTC.

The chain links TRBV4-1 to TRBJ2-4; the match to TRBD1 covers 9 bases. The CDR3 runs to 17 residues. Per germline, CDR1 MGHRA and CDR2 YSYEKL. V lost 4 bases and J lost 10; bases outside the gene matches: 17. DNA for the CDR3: TGCGCCAGCAGCCCAGGAAGGGCGAGGGACAGGGCAGGAATTCAGTACTTC. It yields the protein CASSPGRARDRAGIQYF.

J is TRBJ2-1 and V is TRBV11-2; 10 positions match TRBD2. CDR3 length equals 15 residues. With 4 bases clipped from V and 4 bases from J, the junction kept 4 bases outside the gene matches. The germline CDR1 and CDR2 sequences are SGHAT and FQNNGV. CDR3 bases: TGTGCCAGCAGCTATAGCGGGGGGCCGTACAATGAGCAGTTCTTC. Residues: CASSYSGGPYNEQFF.

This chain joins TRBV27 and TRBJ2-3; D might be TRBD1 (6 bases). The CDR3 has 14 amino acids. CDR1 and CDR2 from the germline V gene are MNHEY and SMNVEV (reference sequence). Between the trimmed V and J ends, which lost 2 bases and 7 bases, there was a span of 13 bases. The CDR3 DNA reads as TGTGCCAGCAGTTTACCAACCTGGGACAATACGCAGTATTTT. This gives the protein CASSLPTWDNTQYF.

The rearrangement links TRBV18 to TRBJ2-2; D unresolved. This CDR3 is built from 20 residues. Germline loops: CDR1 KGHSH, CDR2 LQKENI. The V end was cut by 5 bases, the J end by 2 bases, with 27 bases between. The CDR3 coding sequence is TGTGCCAGCTCAGCCCTACTCCTGCCAAGCCGCCTCAAAAACACCGGGGAGCTGTTTTTT. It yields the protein CASSALLLPSRLKNTGELFF.

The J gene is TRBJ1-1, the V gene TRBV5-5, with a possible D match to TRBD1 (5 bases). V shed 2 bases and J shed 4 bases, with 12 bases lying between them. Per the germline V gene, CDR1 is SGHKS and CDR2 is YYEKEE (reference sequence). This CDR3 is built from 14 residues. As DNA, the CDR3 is TGTGCCAGCAGCTTCGGGGGTTCGGCCACTGAAGCTTTCTTT. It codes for CASSFGGSATEAFF.

Here the CDR3 reads CASSSRVGYTF. Written as DNA, the CDR3 is TGTGCCAGCAGCTCGAGGGTAGGCTACACCTTC. This rearrangement joins TRBV5-4 to TRBJ1-2; D not resolved. With 3 bases removed from V and 8 bases from J, the gap between germline ends came to 8 bases. The germline CDR1 and CDR2 sequences are SGHNT and YYREEE (reference sequence). The CDR3 extends over 11 amino acids.

The CDR3 nucleotides read TGTGCCAGCAGCCGCGGGACAGGGGGGGGTGTCGCCGCGGAGCAGTACTTC. Its protein is CASSRGTGGGVAAEQYF. This chain connects TRBV3-1 (or the pseudogene TRBV3-2) to TRBJ2-7; 11 nucleotides align to TRBD1. Germline assignment: CDR1 LGHDT and CDR2 YNNKEL (reference sequence). Trimming removed 4 bases from V and 7 bases from J; junction bases left unmatched: 15. This CDR3 contains 17 residues.

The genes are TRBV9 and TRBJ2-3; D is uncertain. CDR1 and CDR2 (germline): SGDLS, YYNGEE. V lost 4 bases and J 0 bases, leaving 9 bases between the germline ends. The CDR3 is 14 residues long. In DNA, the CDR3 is TGTGCCAGCAGCACATTTCTTAGCACAGATACGCAGTATTTT. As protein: CASSTFLSTDTQYF. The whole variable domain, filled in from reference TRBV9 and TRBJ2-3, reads DSGVTQTPKHLITATGQRVTLRCSPRSGDLSVYWYQQSLDQGLQFLIQYYNGEERAKGNILERFSAQQFPDLHSELNLSSLELGDSALYFCASSTFLSTDTQYFGPGTRLTVL.

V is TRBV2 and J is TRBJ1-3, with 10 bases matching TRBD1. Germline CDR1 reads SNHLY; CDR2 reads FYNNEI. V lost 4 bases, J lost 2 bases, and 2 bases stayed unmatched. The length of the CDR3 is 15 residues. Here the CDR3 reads CASSGDRGTGNTIYF. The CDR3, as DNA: TGTGCCAGCAGTGGGGACAGGGGTACTGGAAACACCATATATTTT.

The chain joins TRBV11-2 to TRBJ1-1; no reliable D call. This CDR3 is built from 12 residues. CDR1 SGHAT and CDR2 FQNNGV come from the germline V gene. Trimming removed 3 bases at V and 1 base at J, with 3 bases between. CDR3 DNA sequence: TGTGCCAGCAGCTTTAGGAACACTGAAGCTTTCTTT. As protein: CASSFRNTEAFF.